These 29 T cell receptor beta chains were all obtained from the same sample, sequenced in a study of T cells in Graves' hyperthyroidism and ophthalmopathy. Researchers took RNA transcripts and amplified the TCR beta CDR3 regions from them. RT-PCR in the first round (using the HTBI primer set) targeted the TCR CDR3. TCRdb re-called the multiplex PCR reads with MiXCR, one entry per CDR3 protein. The sample lists under 600,000 distinct CDR3 sequences, 15% to 20% seen once, with 2.5% to 4% in the top ten. Sequenced sample: blood. These receptors were obtained from a woman aged 40 to 50 with Graves' ophthalmopathy.

This chain uses TRBV9 with TRBJ2-5; TRBD1 matches 7 bases. The V gene's germline CDR1 is SGDLS and CDR2 YYNGEE. CDR3 size: 14 residues. V was pared by 3 bases and J by 2 bases, with 4 bases of the junction left unmatched. CDR3 region: CASSAGQPQETQYF. The CDR3 region has the DNA TGTGCCAGCAGCGCGGGACAGCCACAAGAGACCCAGTACTTC.

This clonotype was counted only a few times. This chain joins TRBV19 and TRBJ1-1; 7 nucleotides align to TRBD1. This CDR3 region has 13 residues. The J segment lost 6 bases and the V segment lost 3 bases, leaving 4 bases of the junction unmatched. Germline assignment: CDR1 LNHDA and CDR2 SQIVND (reference sequence). CDR3 DNA: TGTGCCAGTAGTATCTCCCAGGGGGCTGAAGCTTTCTTT. As protein: CASSISQGAEAFF.

The chain is built from TRBV9 and TRBJ1-2; a weak D match, TRBD1 (6 bases). There are 14 residues in the CDR3. Trimming took off 4 bases at V and 6 bases at J, with 16 bases between the two ends. The germline gives CDR1 SGDLS, CDR2 YYNGEE. CDR3 DNA sequence: TGTGCCAGCAGCCCAATCCCAGGGGAGGATGGCTACACCTTC. Amino acids: CASSPIPGEDGYTF.

This clonotype was picked up many times. The genes are TRBV6-5 and TRBJ2-1, with 9 bases aligning to TRBD2. The length of the CDR3 is 15 residues. J lost 5 bases, V lost 2 bases, and 4 bases had no gene match. CDR1 is MNHEY, CDR2 SVGAGI, per germline. CDR3 nucleotides: TGTGCCAGCAGTTACCGGCTAGCGGGGAACAATGAGCAGTTCTTC. This encodes CASSYRLAGNNEQFF.

This clonotype was detected ten times or more. This chain connects TRBV11-2 to TRBJ2-7, with D tentatively TRBD1 or TRBD2 (6 bases each). This CDR3 contains 14 residues. Trimming pared 1 base from V and 4 bases from J, leaving 11 bases between. Germline values: CDR1 SGHAT, CDR2 FQNNGV. CDR3 loop: CASSLAGAPYEQYF. CDR3 sequence (DNA): TGTGCCAGCAGCTTAGCGGGGGCCCCATACGAGCAGTACTTC.

At least ten counts were recorded for this clonotype. The genes are TRBV6-2 or TRBV6-3 and TRBJ2-3, with 8 bases fitting TRBD2. The V gene's germline CDR1 is MNHEY and CDR2 SVGEGT. This CDR3 spans 15 amino acids. V was clipped by 2 bases and J by 3 bases; unmatched bases: 4. The CDR3, as DNA: TGTGCCAGCAGTTACAGTGAGCGGGAGACAGATACGCAGTATTTT. Encoded protein: CASSYSERETDTQYF.

The chain couples TRBV7-3 to TRBJ2-1; unclear D gene. V lost 5 bases to trimming and J lost 8 bases, with 13 bases between them. Looked up from germline, CDR1 is SGHTA and CDR2 is FQGTGA. The CDR3 is 13 residues long. The CDR3 sequence is CASSLSDPYEQFF. For the CDR3, the DNA is TGTGCCAGCAGCCTCTCCGACCCCTATGAGCAGTTCTTC.

This clonotype was seen a few times. The rearrangement links TRBV20-1 to TRBJ2-7, with a weak D call TRBD1 (7 bases). Looked up from germline, CDR1 is DFQATT and CDR2 is SNEGSKA (reference sequence). V was cut by 1 base and J by 1 base, with 17 bases left in between. The CDR3 covers 16 residues. CDR3 in amino acids: CSARGPSQGGSYEQYF. CDR3 nucleotide sequence: TGCAGTGCTAGAGGCCCATCCCAGGGGGGTTCCTACGAGCAGTACTTC.

This clonotype has a handful of counts. V usage is TRBV6-1 and J usage is TRBJ2-3; no clear D. Trimming stripped 7 bases from V and 0 bases from J, with 11 bases between. Germline V CDR1 and CDR2: MNHNS, SASEGT. CDR3 length: 14 amino acids. The CDR3 region has the DNA TGTGCCAGCACCAGAATGTCTAGCACAGATACGCAGTATTTT. Encoded protein: CASTRMSSTDTQYF.

Comment on this clonotype: The missing conserved phenylalanine or tryptophan at the end of this CDR3 makes a read error likely. The chain joins TRBV27 to TRBJ2-3; 10 bases are a match to TRBD1. The CDR3 consists of 15 residues. The trim removed 5 bases at V and 1 base at J, leaving 3 bases unmatched. Germline lookup yields CDR1 MNHEY and CDR2 SMNVEV (reference sequence). CDR3 in DNA: TGTGCCAGCAGTCCTGGGACAGGGGGCACAGATACGCAGTATCTT. Translating gives CASSPGTGGTDTQYL.

This clonotype was seen ten or more times. This chain uses TRBV5-1 with TRBJ2-3; D perhaps matches TRBD2 (6 bases). The CDR3 consists of 14 residues. Germline values: CDR1 SGHRS, CDR2 YFSETQ. The V and J ends lost 4 bases and 2 bases respectively, with 11 bases between them. CDR3 protein: CASSSRTTTDTQYF. CDR3 DNA sequence: TGCGCCAGCAGCAGCCGGACTACCACAGATACGCAGTATTTT.

This clonotype was counted at least ten times. The rearrangement joins TRBV18 to TRBJ1-1, with D unresolved. This CDR3 is built from 14 residues. With 3 bases removed from V and 1 base from J, the gap between germline ends came to 9 bases. CDR1 and CDR2 from the germline V gene are KGHSH and LQKENI. This chain's CDR3 is CASSPVGENTEAFF. CDR3 sequence (DNA): TGTGCCAGCTCACCGGTTGGGGAGAACACTGAAGCTTTCTTT.

This clonotype was detected ten times or more. This chain uses TRBV5-1 with TRBJ2-6; D possibly corresponds to TRBD2 (5 bases). Trimming pared 0 bases from V and 0 bases from J, leaving 7 bases between. The germline V gene has CDR1 SGHRS and CDR2 YFSETQ. This CDR3 region has 16 residues. The DNA for the CDR3 is TGCGCCAGCAGCTTGGGACGGGGCTCTGGGGCCAACGTCCTGACTTTC. Protein product: CASSLGRGSGANVLTF.

This clonotype has more than one count but fewer than ten. It may be a read error: a sequence one base away is much more abundant. The chain has TRBV2 and TRBJ1-3; no clear D. Germline V CDR1 and CDR2: SNHLY, FYNNEI. This CDR3 has 12 amino acids. This CDR3 is CVSSKTRDTIYF. The CDR3, as DNA: TGTGTCAGCAGCAAAACTCGGGACACCATATATTTT.

The table lists this clonotype with a few counts. CDR3 nucleotide sequence: TGTGCCAGCAACCGGGACAGATTAACTAACACTGAAGCTTTCTTT. This translates into CASNRDRLTNTEAFF. The chain employs TRBV27 and TRBJ1-1; 7 nucleotides line up with TRBD1. The ends lost 7 bases at V and 2 bases at J; junction bases unmatched: 10. The CDR3 extends over 15 amino acids. CDR1 is MNHEY, CDR2 SMNVEV, per germline (reference sequence).

In its sample, this clonotype was seen many times. The V gene is TRBV20-1, the J gene TRBJ2-1, with 7 bases lining up with TRBD2. V was pared by 6 bases and J by 6 bases, with 17 bases of the junction left unmatched. This CDR3 has 16 residues. The V gene's germline CDR1 is DFQATT and CDR2 SNEGSKA (reference sequence). The CDR3: CSARPPGLSVSNEQFF. The CDR3, as DNA: TGCAGTGCCCGACCCCCGGGACTAAGTGTGTCCAATGAGCAGTTCTTC.

This clonotype has only a few counts. This chain connects TRBV10-3 to TRBJ2-3; D is unclear. The CDR3 covers 16 residues. CDR1 is ENHRY, CDR2 SYGVKD, per germline. V lost 3 bases and J 2 bases, leaving 15 bases between the germline ends. The CDR3 reads CAISDPFPPHTDTQYF. In DNA, the CDR3 is TGTGCCATCAGTGACCCTTTTCCCCCCCACACAGATACGCAGTATTTT.

This clonotype was counted only a few times. The chain uses TRBV19 and TRBJ1-1, with TRBD1 as a possible D gene (5 bases). V was shortened by 0 bases and J by 2 bases, with 22 bases between the two germline ends. The CDR3 has 19 amino acids. Germline V CDR1 and CDR2: LNHDA, SQIVND (reference sequence). The chain's CDR3 is CASSIDSQGAGTINTEAFF. CDR3 sequence (DNA): TGTGCCAGTAGTATAGATAGCCAGGGCGCGGGGACGATAAACACTGAAGCTTTCTTT.

The chain combines TRBV10-3 with TRBJ1-2; D unresolved. Trimming removed 4 bases at V and 6 bases at J, with 15 bases between. CDR3 size: 14 residues. Germline CDR1 and CDR2: ENHRY and SYGVKD. CDR3 DNA: TGTGCCATCAGTGGGACCGCTCTAGACCATGGCTACACCTTC. Amino acids: CAISGTALDHGYTF.

The chain combines TRBV6-1 with TRBJ2-5; D is perhaps TRBD1 (5 bases). The CDR3 covers 14 residues. The V gene lost 4 bases and the J gene lost 4 bases, with 13 bases spanning the gap. CDR1 is MNHNS, CDR2 SASEGT, per germline. The CDR3 bases are TGTGCCAGCAGTGCATATCCTAGGGGAGAGACCCAGTACTTC. Translated: CASSAYPRGETQYF.

This clonotype was observed at least ten times. The rearrangement uses TRBV20-1 and TRBJ2-2; no reliable D call. V was trimmed by 4 bases and J by 7 bases, leaving 22 bases between them. The CDR3 has 16 amino acids. Germline V lookup: CDR1 DFQATT, CDR2 SNEGSKA (reference sequence). Written as DNA, the CDR3 is TGCAGTGCTATACCGACCCGAATCGACATTCGCGGGGAGCTGTTTTTT. It encodes CSAIPTRIDIRGELFF.

This clonotype was recorded many times. This chain joins TRBV12-3 or TRBV12-4 and TRBJ1-5; TRBD1 agrees at 7 bases. V dropped 6 bases and J dropped 3; count of bases not matched to a gene: 5. CDR3 length: 14 residues. Written as DNA, the CDR3 is TGTGCCAGCAGACCCGACAGGGTCAATCAGCCCCAGCATTTT. This translates into CASRPDRVNQPQHF.

The rearrangement uses TRBV6-2 or TRBV6-3 and TRBJ1-5, with D uncertain. This CDR3 contains 14 residues. Germline V gene data show CDR1 as MNHEY and CDR2 as SVGEGT. V lost 2 bases and J lost 2, with 7 bases in between. DNA of the CDR3: TGTGCCAGCAGTTACGGGCAGGGCAATCAGCCCCAGCATTTT. Translating it yields CASSYGQGNQPQHF.

This clonotype was counted ten times or more. V is TRBV6-2 or TRBV6-3 and J is TRBJ1-1; no definite D call. Germline assignment: CDR1 MNHEY and CDR2 SVGEGT. Trimming stripped 5 bases from V and 3 bases from J, with 7 bases between. This CDR3 region has 12 residues. The CDR3 reads CASSQRYTEAFF. The CDR3 coding sequence is TGTGCCAGCAGTCAGCGGTACACTGAAGCTTTCTTT.

The V gene is TRBV19, the J gene TRBJ2-1; D is ambiguous. Germline-derived CDR1 and CDR2 are LNHDA and SQIVND (reference sequence). V was clipped by 1 base and J by 3 bases, with 10 bases between them. The CDR3 spans 15 residues. DNA for the CDR3: TGTGCCAGTAGTATAGTTGGGTTAGGCTACAATGAGCAGTTCTTC. Its protein product is CASSIVGLGYNEQFF.

This clonotype came up many times. The genes are TRBV18 and TRBJ2-1; D unclear. V lost 2 bases, J lost 5 bases, and 10 bases lay in between. This CDR3 has 14 residues. The germline V gene has CDR1 KGHSH and CDR2 LQKENI. The CDR3 is CASSPTRNNNEQFF. As DNA, the CDR3 is TGTGCCAGCTCACCAACGAGAAACAACAATGAGCAGTTCTTC.

This clonotype was counted at least ten times. Written as DNA, the CDR3 is TGCAGTGCTCCCCACCCCTCTAGCGGCCAAGAGACCCAGTACTTC. It codes for CSAPHPSSGQETQYF. J is TRBJ2-5 and V is TRBV20-1; TRBD2 aligns across 7 bases. Looked up from germline, CDR1 is DFQATT and CDR2 is SNEGSKA (reference sequence). V trimming: 5 bases; J trimming: 1 base; junction bases outside the gene matches: 10. The CDR3 runs to 15 residues.

The sample holds many counts of this clonotype. The rearrangement uses TRBV7-8 and TRBJ1-1, with D possibly matching TRBD1 (6 bases). The V and J ends lost 5 bases and 4 bases respectively, with 17 bases between them. The V gene's germline CDR1 is SGHVS and CDR2 FQNEAQ. CDR3 length: 15 residues. The CDR3 protein is CASSPLGGQSTEAFF. Here the CDR3 DNA reads TGTGCCAGCAGCCCGTTGGGGGGGCAGTCCACTGAAGCTTTCTTT. Using reference TRBV7-8 and TRBJ1-1 for the parts outside the CDR3, the full variable domain is GAGVSQSPRYKVAKRGQDVALRCDPISGHVSLFWYQQALGQGPEFLTYFQNEAQLDKSGLPSDRFFAERPEGSVSTLKIQRTQQEDSAVYLCASSPLGGQSTEAFFGQGTRLTVV.

This clonotype has at least ten counts. The rearrangement joins TRBV20-1 to TRBJ2-1, with 10 bases that match TRBD2. With V trimmed by 5 bases and J by 4 bases, 5 bases remained unmatched. Germline lookup yields CDR1 DFQATT and CDR2 SNEGSKA (reference sequence). The length of the CDR3 is 14 residues. The CDR3 protein is CSALLAGRYNEQFF. The DNA for the CDR3 is TGCAGTGCTTTACTAGCGGGGAGATACAATGAGCAGTTCTTC.